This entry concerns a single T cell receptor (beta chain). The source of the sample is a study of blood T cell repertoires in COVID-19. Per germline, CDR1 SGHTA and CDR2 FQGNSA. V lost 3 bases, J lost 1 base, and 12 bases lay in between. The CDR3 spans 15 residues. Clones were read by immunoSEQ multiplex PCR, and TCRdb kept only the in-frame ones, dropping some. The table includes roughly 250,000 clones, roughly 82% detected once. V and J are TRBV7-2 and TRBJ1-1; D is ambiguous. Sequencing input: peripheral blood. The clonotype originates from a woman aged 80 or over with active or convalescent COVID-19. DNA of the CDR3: TGTGCCAGCAGCTTCTCTCCAGGCCAGAACACTGAAGCTTTCTTT. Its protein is CASSFSPGQNTEAFF.